This TCR beta chain stems from a study of blood T cell repertoires in COVID-19. Study context: Samples came from the United States, Italy and Spain, spanning acute and convalescent COVID-19. PBMCs, B-cell-depleted T cells, or T cells were the source of the cDNA or gDNA that made up the material.

This clone came up a few times. Data came from immunoSEQ multiplex PCR; TCRdb stores just in-frame clones and leaves some out. The profile covers approximately 300,000 clones, with 70% to 90% appearing a single time and 4% to 5% taken by the ten largest. Material: peripheral blood. The TCR was taken from a woman in her forties or fifties with active or convalescent COVID-19.

CDR3 nucleotides: TGCGCCAGCAGCTTGGAACTTTCATACAATGAGCAGTTCTTC. Its protein product is CASSLELSYNEQFF. V usage is TRBV5-1 and J usage is TRBJ2-1; D call uncertain. The CDR3 sequence is 14 residues long. The ends were cut back, 0 bases at V and 4 bases at J, with 8 bases in the middle. Germline V CDR1 and CDR2: SGHRS, YFSETQ.